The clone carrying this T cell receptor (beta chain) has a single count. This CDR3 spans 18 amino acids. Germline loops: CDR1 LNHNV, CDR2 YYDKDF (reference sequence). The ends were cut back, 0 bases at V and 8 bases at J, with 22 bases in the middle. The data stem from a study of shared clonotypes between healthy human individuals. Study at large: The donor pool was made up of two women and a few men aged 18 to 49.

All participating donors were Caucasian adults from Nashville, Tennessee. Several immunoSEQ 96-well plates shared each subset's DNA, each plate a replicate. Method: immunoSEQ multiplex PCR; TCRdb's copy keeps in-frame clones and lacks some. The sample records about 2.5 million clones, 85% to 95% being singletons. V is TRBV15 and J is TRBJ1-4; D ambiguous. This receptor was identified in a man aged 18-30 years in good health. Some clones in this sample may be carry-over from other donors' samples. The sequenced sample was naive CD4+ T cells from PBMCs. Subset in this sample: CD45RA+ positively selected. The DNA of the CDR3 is TGTGCCACCAGCAGAGATCTCATCGTTTGGGGAGGATTCGAAAAACTGTTTTTT. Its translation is CATSRDLIVWGGFEKLFF. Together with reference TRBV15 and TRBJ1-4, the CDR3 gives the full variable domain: DAMVIQNPRYQVTQFGKPVTLSCSQTLNHNVMYWYQQKSSQAPKLLFHYYDKDFNNEADTPDNFQSRRPNTSFCFLDIRSPGLGDTAMYLCATSRDLIVWGGFEKLFFGSGTQLSVL.